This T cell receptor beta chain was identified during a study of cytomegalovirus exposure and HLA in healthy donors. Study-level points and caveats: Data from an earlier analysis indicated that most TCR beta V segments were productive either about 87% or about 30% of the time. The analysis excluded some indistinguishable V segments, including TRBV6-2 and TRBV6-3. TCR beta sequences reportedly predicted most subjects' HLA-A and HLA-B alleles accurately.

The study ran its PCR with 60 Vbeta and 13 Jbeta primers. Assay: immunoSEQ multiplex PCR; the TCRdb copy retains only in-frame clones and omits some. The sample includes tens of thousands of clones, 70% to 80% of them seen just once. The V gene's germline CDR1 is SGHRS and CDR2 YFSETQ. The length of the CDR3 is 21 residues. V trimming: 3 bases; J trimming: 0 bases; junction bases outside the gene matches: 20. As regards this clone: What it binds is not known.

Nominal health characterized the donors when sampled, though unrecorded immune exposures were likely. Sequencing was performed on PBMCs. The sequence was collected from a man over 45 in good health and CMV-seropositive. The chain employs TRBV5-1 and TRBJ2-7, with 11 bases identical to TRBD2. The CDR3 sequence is CASSSTDSKDPGLAVSYEQYF. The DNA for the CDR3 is TGCGCCAGCAGCTCGACGGACAGCAAAGACCCGGGACTAGCGGTCTCCTACGAGCAGTACTTC.